These 11 T cell receptor beta chains share one sample of origin, sequenced in a study of T cell changes during pregnancy in multiple sclerosis. Produced via immunoSEQ multiplex PCR; TCRdb's table is partial and in-frame only. The table lists around 47,000 clones, almost 95% of them singletons. The sequencing here drew on CD8+ T cells from peripheral blood mononuclear cells, taken in the first trimester of pregnancy. The receptor source for this set is a female donor with multiple sclerosis, enrolled in a pregnancy study.

The J gene is TRBJ1-5, the V gene TRBV19; D perhaps matches TRBD1 (6 bases). The CDR3 runs 12 residues. Germline V CDR1 and CDR2: LNHDA, SQIVND (reference sequence). Trimming removed 3 bases from V and 8 bases from J, with 8 bases in between. The CDR3 nucleotides read TGTGCCAGTAGTATGGGGGCCGAGCCCCAGCATTTT. Translation: CASSMGAEPQHF.

This rearrangement joins TRBV19 to TRBJ1-1; D remains unclear. Trimming cost V 4 bases and J 4 bases, with 10 bases left between them. The CDR3 spans 13 residues. CDR1 is LNHDA and CDR2 is SQIVND in the germline V gene (reference sequence). The CDR3 protein is CASSTSLATEAFF. The DNA of the CDR3 is TGTGCCAGTAGTACGAGTCTTGCCACTGAAGCTTTCTTT. The whole variable domain, remainder taken from reference TRBV19 and TRBJ1-1, is DGGITQSPKYLFRKEGQNVTLSCEQNLNHDAMYWYRQDPGQGLRLIYYSQIVNDFQKGDIAEGYSVSREKKESFPLTVTSAQKNPTAFYLCASSTSLATEAFFGQGTRLTVV.

The chain has TRBV6-1 and TRBJ1-2; tentatively, D is TRBD1 (6 bases). V was clipped by 7 bases and J by 8 bases, with 17 bases between them. The germline V gene has CDR1 MNHNS and CDR2 SASEGT. CDR3 length: 13 amino acids. Here the CDR3 DNA reads TGTGCCAGCATGGCAGGGGCGTTTTGGGGCTACACCTTC. Translated: CASMAGAFWGYTF.

The J gene is TRBJ2-1, the V gene TRBV7-9, with 9 positions matching TRBD2. Germline CDR1 and CDR2: SEHNR and FQNEAQ (reference sequence). The junction had 10 bases not matched to a gene; V was cut back by 6 bases and J by 4 bases. This CDR3 has 16 residues. DNA of the CDR3: TGTGCCAGCAGTGTGCGGCGACTAGCGGATTACAATGAGCAGTTCTTC. It yields the protein CASSVRRLADYNEQFF.

V gene TRBV6-4 combines with J gene TRBJ2-1; TRBD2 matches 10 bases. There are 15 residues in the CDR3. The germline V gene encodes CDR1 MRHNA and CDR2 SNTAGT. J gave up 5 bases and V 5 bases, and 6 bases lay outside the gene matches. The CDR3 DNA reads TGTGCCAGCAGTATCACTAGCGGGGACAACAATGAGCAGTTCTTC. Translated, it gives CASSITSGDNNEQFF.

The CDR3 spells CASSLATGAYEQYF. DNA of the CDR3: TGTGCCAGCAGCTTAGCAACGGGAGCCTACGAGCAGTACTTC. The chain couples TRBV11-2 to TRBJ2-7, with a tentative D call TRBD2 (6 bases). The CDR3 consists of 14 residues. Germline lookup yields CDR1 SGHAT and CDR2 FQNNGV. V lost 1 base to trimming and J lost 2 bases, with 9 bases between them.

This CDR3 reads CASRTSNYYEQYF. In nucleotides, the CDR3 is TGTGCCAGCAGGACTAGCAACTACTACGAGCAGTACTTC. The chain carries TRBV6-1 and TRBJ2-7; 7 bases map to TRBD2. This CDR3 comprises 13 residues. V trimming: 6 bases; J trimming: 3 bases; junction bases outside the gene matches: 5. CDR1 and CDR2 (germline): MNHNS, SASEGT.

This chain uses TRBV6-1 with TRBJ2-7; TRBD1 agrees at 10 bases. V was pared by 1 base and J by 4 bases, with 4 bases of the junction left unmatched. The CDR3 has 15 residues. Germline V CDR1 and CDR2: MNHNS, SASEGT. DNA of the CDR3: TGTGCCAGCAGTGAAGAGGGACAGGGGTTTTACGAGCAGTACTTC. Encoded protein: CASSEEGQGFYEQYF.

The gene calls are TRBV30 and TRBJ2-1; TRBD2 aligns across 10 bases. The CDR3 is 16 residues long. J lost 7 bases, V lost 0 bases, and 9 bases had no gene match. Germline lookup yields CDR1 GTSNPN and CDR2 SVGIG (reference sequence). CDR3 in DNA: TGTGCCTGGAGTGTACAGAGCGGGAGGGCCAGGAATGAGCAGTTCTTC. Translating gives CAWSVQSGRARNEQFF.

CDR3 in DNA: TGTGCCAGCTCACCAAGCGACAGGGGGCTAATGAACACTGAAGCTTTCTTT. It specifies CASSPSDRGLMNTEAFF. V usage is TRBV18 and J usage is TRBJ1-1; 10 nucleotides match TRBD1. The germline CDR1 and CDR2 sequences are KGHSH and LQKENI. This CDR3 comprises 17 residues. J lost 0 bases, V lost 2 bases, and 6 bases had no gene match.

The chain joins TRBV9 to TRBJ2-1, with 7 bases aligning to TRBD1. V trimming: 6 bases; J trimming: 3 bases; junction bases outside the gene matches: 9. CDR1 is SGDLS and CDR2 is YYNGEE in the germline V gene. CDR3 length: 15 residues. CDR3 in amino acids: CASTLTTGFYNEQFF. CDR3 coding DNA: TGTGCCAGCACCCTAACGACAGGGTTCTACAATGAGCAGTTCTTC.